The sequence of this T cell receptor beta chain was determined in a study of T cell responses to AZD1222 COVID-19 vaccine. Libraries were prepared by immunoSEQ multiplex PCR; TCRdb keeps only in-frame clonotypes and omits some of them. The table includes tens of thousands of clones, 60% to 85% detected once. This clone was observed once. One junction end disagrees with the germline gene, perhaps due to a read error. Other DNA sequences in the same sample also yield this CDR3. Sample: peripheral blood, taken on day 0 of AZD1222 vaccination. This receptor was taken from an adult in good health.

The CDR3 region has the DNA TGTGCCAGCTCGCTAGCGGGGATCTACAATGAGCAATTCTTC. Translated, it gives CASSLAGIYNEQFF. The rearrangement joins TRBV25-1 to TRBJ2-1; 9 nucleotides line up with TRBD2. The length of the CDR3 is 14 residues. Germline loops: CDR1 MGHDK, CDR2 SYGVNS.